This TCR beta chain was recovered during a study of blood T cell repertoires in COVID-19. The overall study: Samples of COVID-19 (acute and convalescent) were obtained from the United States, Italy and Spain.

CDR1 is LGHNA, CDR2 YSLEER, per germline. The CDR3 contains 14 residues. Between the trimmed V and J ends, which lost 0 bases and 5 bases, there was a span of 7 bases. Original methodology: Researchers report that nucleated cell counts were estimated from reference gene primer amplification. Repertoires were generated with immunoSEQ multiplex PCR, while TCRdb's copy carries only in-frame clones and drops some. V, J and clone size derive from that table, while D and trimming were established from the DNA sequence. The repertoire holds tens of thousands of clones, with roughly 85% as singletons. The V call is TRBV4-3, the J call TRBJ2-2, with no clear D. Sequencing was performed on peripheral blood. The TCR sequence derives from a human donor in a cohort sampled during active COVID-19. The CDR3 is CASSQDTKTGELFF. CDR3 nucleotides: TGCGCCAGCAGCCAAGATACTAAGACCGGGGAGCTGTTTTTT.